Each of the 21 T cell receptor beta chains below was sequenced from the same sample in a study of control samples from healthy donors and cancer patients. Measured with immunoSEQ multiplex PCR; TCRdb has only the in-frame clones, and not every one. In the table there are about 86,000 clones, 85% to 95% of which are singletons. The sequenced sample consisted of blood. The receptors stem from a woman aged 30 to 39 in good health.

The CDR3 DNA reads TGCGCCAGCAGTCAATCGGCGGGGGCGAACACCGGGGAGCTGTTTTTT. This sequence encodes CASSQSAGANTGELFF. The genes are TRBV23-1 and TRBJ2-2; 7 bases align to TRBD2. TRBV23-1 is flagged as an ORF with uncertain function. The CDR3 consists of 16 residues. V dropped 0 bases and J dropped 0; count of bases not matched to a gene: 1.

The gene calls are TRBV6-6 and TRBJ1-2, with a tentative D call TRBD1 (5 bases). Trimming removed 5 bases from V and 5 bases from J, with 12 bases in between. This CDR3 spans 13 amino acids. Germline loops: CDR1 MNHNY, CDR2 SVGAGI (reference sequence). As DNA, the CDR3 is TGTGCCAGCAGTCCCAATGGGGCATATGGCTACACCTTC. Translation gives CASSPNGAYGYTF.

V is TRBV19 and J is TRBJ1-1, with TRBD1 matching over 8 bases. J gave up 2 bases and V 3 bases, and 5 bases lay outside the gene matches. Germline V CDR1 and CDR2: LNHDA, SQIVND (reference sequence). The CDR3 runs 15 residues. The CDR3 protein is CASSIQGAGNTEAFF. The CDR3 nucleotides are TGTGCCAGTAGTATCCAGGGGGCAGGCAACACTGAAGCTTTCTTT.

This clone is a singleton in its sample. The chain couples TRBV11-2 to TRBJ2-1, with unresolved D. Germline assignment: CDR1 SGHAT and CDR2 FQNNGV. The CDR3 loop spans 12 amino acids. The V end lost 3 bases, the J end lost 7 bases, and 7 bases lay between the germline ends. CDR3 sequence: CASSFSTNEQFF. The CDR3, as DNA: TGTGCCAGCAGCTTCAGTACTAATGAGCAGTTCTTC.

The V and J genes are TRBV2 and TRBJ1-4; a weak D match, TRBD1 (6 bases). The CDR3 extends over 13 amino acids. The germline V gene has CDR1 SNHLY and CDR2 FYNNEI. V was pared by 7 bases and J by 4 bases, with 10 bases between. The CDR3 sequence: CASTGQNNEKLFF. In DNA, the CDR3 is TGTGCCAGCACTGGACAGAATAATGAAAAACTGTTTTTT.

The chain links TRBV7-3 to TRBJ2-1, with TRBD1 matching 9 bases. V lost 5 bases and J lost 4; bases outside the gene matches: 3. Germline lookup yields CDR1 SGHTA and CDR2 FQGTGA. The CDR3 consists of 14 residues. The CDR3 loop reads CASSPGQGYNEQFF. The CDR3 DNA reads as TGTGCCAGCAGCCCGGGACAGGGATACAATGAGCAGTTCTTC.

The sample holds one count of this clone. CDR3 in amino acids: CASSPIWTGKVKETQYF. The CDR3 DNA reads as TGTGCCAGCTCACCGATCTGGACAGGGAAAGTGAAAGAGACCCAGTACTTC. The V gene is TRBV18, the J gene TRBJ2-5; 8 bases line up with TRBD1. Trimming cost V 3 bases and J 3 bases; bases outside gene matches: 12. Germline V gene sequence: CDR1 KGHSH, CDR2 LQKENI. The CDR3 loop spans 17 amino acids.

The chain joins TRBV5-1 to TRBJ2-3; TRBD2 matches at 7 bases. Germline lookup yields CDR1 SGHRS and CDR2 YFSETQ. The CDR3 totals 16 residues. V gave up 0 bases and J gave up 3 bases; unmatched junction bases: 7. The CDR3 DNA reads as TGCGCCAGCAGCTTGGGCCAGCGGGGAGGGACAGATACGCAGTATTTT. This codes for CASSLGQRGGTDTQYF.

The chain joins TRBV6-5 to TRBJ1-5; D is uncertain. CDR1 and CDR2 (germline): MNHEY, SVGAGI. V gave up 6 bases and J gave up 2 bases, with 11 bases separating them. This CDR3 comprises 14 residues. CDR3 protein: CASRARSGNQPQHF. In nucleotides, the CDR3 is TGTGCCAGCAGAGCCCGGTCCGGCAATCAGCCCCAGCATTTT.

CDR3 coding DNA: TGTGCCAGCAGTGAAGCTCAGGCAGATACGCAGTATTTT. Translation: CASSEAQADTQYF. This chain links TRBV2 with TRBJ2-3; D unclear. The V end was cut by 0 bases, the J end by 4 bases, with 5 bases between. Germline assignment: CDR1 SNHLY and CDR2 FYNNEI. This CDR3 is 13 amino acids long.

This clone occurred once. The J gene is TRBJ2-3, the V gene TRBV6-2 or TRBV6-3, with D hard to call. From germline, CDR1 is MNHEY and CDR2 SVGEGT. CDR3 length equals 13 residues. Trimming removed 6 bases from V and 2 bases from J, with 9 bases in between. DNA of the CDR3: TGTGCCAGCAGCCGGCGGATCACAGATACGCAGTATTTT. Translation: CASSRRITDTQYF.

The chain employs TRBV5-1 and TRBJ2-3; no clear D gene. There are 13 residues in the CDR3. Germline loops: CDR1 SGHRS, CDR2 YFSETQ. The V gene lost 2 bases and the J gene lost 2 bases, with 6 bases spanning the gap. The CDR3 DNA reads TGCGCCAGCAGCTTATGGAACACAGATACGCAGTATTTT. Translated, it gives CASSLWNTDTQYF.

A single count supports this clone. The chain employs TRBV5-5 and TRBJ1-4, with D hard to call. V was pared by 4 bases and J by 0 bases, with 13 bases between. The germline V gene has CDR1 SGHKS and CDR2 YYEKEE (reference sequence). The length of the CDR3 is 16 residues. The CDR3 here is CASSLRAQPTNEKLFF. CDR3 nucleotide sequence: TGTGCCAGCAGCCTTCGGGCACAGCCAACTAATGAAAAACTGTTTTTT.

The chain has TRBV6-6 and TRBJ2-7, with 7 nucleotides matching TRBD1. The CDR3 sequence is 14 residues long. Losses at the gene ends were 6 bases for V and 4 bases for J; bases not matched to a gene: 9. CDR1 and CDR2 (germline): MNHNY, SVGAGI (reference sequence). The CDR3 DNA reads TGTGCCAGCAGAAGTCCGCAGGGGGAATACGAGCAGTACTTC. Its translation is CASRSPQGEYEQYF.

The chain employs TRBV30 and TRBJ1-2; 9 nucleotides agree with TRBD1. Trimming removed 1 base from V and 7 bases from J; junction bases left unmatched: 7. The CDR3 totals 14 residues. Germline CDR1 and CDR2: GTSNPN and SVGIG (reference sequence). This chain's CDR3 is CAWSGKQGARGYTF. The CDR3 DNA reads as TGTGCCTGGAGTGGTAAACAGGGGGCCCGTGGCTACACCTTC.

The chain carries TRBV4-1 and TRBJ1-5, with no clear D. The germline gives CDR1 MGHRA, CDR2 YSYEKL. V was pared by 0 bases and J by 6 bases, with 6 bases between. The CDR3 is 13 residues long. CDR3 nucleotides: TGCGCCAGCAGCCAAGATCTGGTTCAGCCCCAGCATTTT. Translation gives CASSQDLVQPQHF.

The chain combines TRBV28 with TRBJ1-6; D unresolved. Per germline, CDR1 MDHEN and CDR2 SYDVKM. V was pared by 2 bases and J by 9 bases, with 5 bases between. The CDR3 contains 12 residues. The DNA of the CDR3 is TGTGCCAGCAGTTTACTCCGTTCACCCCTCCACTTT. It translates to CASSLLRSPLHF.

V gene TRBV5-1 combines with J gene TRBJ2-1, with D possibly TRBD2 on 6 matching bases. Looked up from germline, CDR1 is SGHRS and CDR2 is YFSETQ. The CDR3 runs 13 residues. V lost 6 bases and J 9 bases, leaving 16 bases between the germline ends. The CDR3 DNA reads as TGCGCCAGCAACCGACTAGGGAAAGGTGAGCAGTTCTTC. This gives the protein CASNRLGKGEQFF.

The V gene is TRBV27, the J gene TRBJ2-7, with D tentatively TRBD2 (7 bases). CDR3 size: 14 residues. V shed 3 bases and J shed 3 bases, with 12 bases lying between them. CDR1 and CDR2 from the germline V gene are MNHEY and SMNVEV (reference sequence). The CDR3 DNA is TGTGCCAGCAGTTTTAGGGAGGGACACTACGAGCAGTACTTC. Translated, it gives CASSFREGHYEQYF.

The gene calls are TRBV4-1 and TRBJ1-4; D not resolved. Germline V CDR1 and CDR2: MGHRA, YSYEKL. The V end was cut by 0 bases, the J end by 0 bases, with 11 bases between. CDR3 size: 17 residues. The CDR3 coding sequence is TGCGCCAGCAGCCAAGATCTAACGGGTGCAACTAATGAAAAACTGTTTTTT. It specifies CASSQDLTGATNEKLFF.

The gene calls are TRBV2 and TRBJ1-6; the match to TRBD1 covers 9 bases. The CDR3 spans 15 residues. V was pared by 4 bases and J by 5 bases, with 3 bases of the junction left unmatched. The V gene's germline CDR1 is SNHLY and CDR2 FYNNEI. CDR3 region: CASSAGTGNNSPLHF. CDR3 nucleotide sequence: TGTGCCAGCAGTGCCGGGACAGGGAATAATTCACCCCTCCACTTT. Full variable domain (missing parts from reference TRBV2 and TRBJ1-6): EPEVTQTPSHQVTQMGQEVILRCVPISNHLYFYWYRQILGQKVEFLVSFYNNEISEKSEIFDDQFSVERPDGSNFTLKIRSTKLEDSAMYFCASSAGTGNNSPLHFGNGTRLTVT.